Listed below are T cell receptor beta chains from one sample, sequenced in a study of control samples from healthy donors and cancer patients. Data came from immunoSEQ multiplex PCR; TCRdb stores just in-frame clones and leaves some out. The sample has tens of thousands of clones; 75% to 85% are singletons. The sequencing input was blood. The receptors here all came from a man between 65 and 85 years old in good health. Both conserved end residues are part of each CDR3. D genes are given only for firm matches. Not every row has a clone size; where given, it reads once, few, many or a size class.

clone size: .
V gene: TRBV6-5
J gene: TRBJ1-2
D gene: TRBD1
CDR3 protein: CASSLDRGPYGYTF
CDR3 DNA: TGTGCCAGCTCCCTCGACAGGGGGCCTTATGGCTACACCTTC

clone size: .
V gene: TRBV4-1
J gene: TRBJ2-2
D gene: .
CDR3 protein: CASSQRFRETGELFF
CDR3 DNA: TGCGCCAGCAGCCAAAGATTTAGGGAAACCGGGGAGCTGTTTTTT

clone size: once
V gene: TRBV7-9
J gene: TRBJ1-1
D gene: .
CDR3 protein: CASSSHSAGLNTEAFF
CDR3 DNA: TGTGCCAGCAGCTCCCACTCGGCGGGGTTAAACACTGAAGCTTTCTTT

clone size: .
V gene: TRBV28
J gene: TRBJ1-5
D gene: .
CDR3 protein: CASSLFKQPQHF
CDR3 DNA: TGTGCCAGCAGTTTATTTAAGCAGCCCCAGCATTTT

clone size: .
V gene: TRBV4-1
J gene: TRBJ1-1
D gene: TRBD1
CDR3 protein: CASSHYSRDRYLNTEAFF
CDR3 DNA: TGCGCCAGCAGCCACTACAGCCGGGACAGATACTTGAACACTGAAGCTTTCTTT

clone size: .
V gene: TRBV3-1/TRBV3-2
J gene: TRBJ2-7
D gene: TRBD1
CDR3 protein: CASSLFPPGTGSYEQYF
CDR3 DNA: TGTGCCAGCAGCCTCTTCCCTCCCGGGACAGGGTCCTACGAGCAGTACTTC

clone size: .
V gene: TRBV7-3
J gene: TRBJ2-5
D gene: .
CDR3 protein: CASSLGPQETQYF
CDR3 DNA: TGTGCCAGCAGCTTGGGGCCCCAAGAGACCCAGTACTTC

clone size: .
V gene: TRBV2
J gene: TRBJ2-7
D gene: TRBD1
CDR3 protein: CASSEGQGSYEQYF
CDR3 DNA: TGTGCCAGCAGTGAAGGACAGGGTTCCTACGAGCAGTACTTC

clone size: once
V gene: TRBV12-3/TRBV12-4
J gene: TRBJ1-2
D gene: .
CDR3 protein: CASSFRQGYGYTF
CDR3 DNA: TGTGCCAGCAGTTTTAGGCAAGGCTATGGCTACACCTTC

clone size: once
V gene: TRBV5-1
J gene: TRBJ2-6
D gene: TRBD1
CDR3 protein: CASRQGTGGVAGANVLTF
CDR3 DNA: TGCGCCAGCAGACAAGGGACAGGGGGCGTGGCTGGGGCCAACGTCCTGACTTTC

clone size: .
V gene: TRBV11-3
J gene: TRBJ2-3
D gene: .
CDR3 protein: CASSLSMWGSTDTQYF
CDR3 DNA: TGTGCCAGCAGCTTATCAATGTGGGGGAGCACAGATACGCAGTATTTT

clone size: .
V gene: TRBV7-9
J gene: TRBJ2-3
D gene: TRBD1
CDR3 protein: CASNLGATGVGTDTQYF
CDR3 DNA: TGTGCCAGCAACCTAGGGGCGACAGGGGTCGGCACAGATACGCAGTATTTT

clone size: .
V gene: TRBV3-1/TRBV3-2
J gene: TRBJ2-7
D gene: .
CDR3 protein: CASSQRWQALYEQYF
CDR3 DNA: TGTGCCAGCAGCCAAAGGTGGCAGGCGTTGTACGAGCAGTACTTC

clone size: .
V gene: TRBV5-1
J gene: TRBJ2-1
D gene: .
CDR3 protein: CASTQGGQPNNEQFF
CDR3 DNA: TGCGCCAGTACCCAGGGAGGACAGCCTAACAATGAGCAGTTCTTC

clone size: .
V gene: TRBV28
J gene: TRBJ2-7
D gene: .
CDR3 protein: CASSLGRGFDEQYF
CDR3 DNA: TGTGCCAGCAGTTTAGGAAGAGGGTTCGACGAGCAGTACTTC

clone size: .
V gene: TRBV20-1
J gene: TRBJ2-7
D gene: .
CDR3 protein: CSARTNREQYF
CDR3 DNA: TGCAGTGCTAGAACGAACAGGGAGCAGTACTTC

clone size: .
V gene: TRBV27
J gene: TRBJ2-5
D gene: .
CDR3 protein: CASSTQVGPETQYF
CDR3 DNA: TGTGCCAGCAGTACCCAGGTGGGGCCAGAGACCCAGTACTTC

clone size: few
V gene: TRBV4-2
J gene: TRBJ2-7
D gene: TRBD2
CDR3 protein: CASSQVRGGPNEQYF
CDR3 DNA: TGTGCCAGCAGCCAAGTTCGGGGAGGGCCCAACGAGCAGTACTTC

clone size: .
V gene: TRBV2
J gene: TRBJ2-1
D gene: .
CDR3 protein: CASSDGRSLGEQFF
CDR3 DNA: TGTGCCAGCAGTGACGGACGGTCCTTAGGTGAGCAGTTCTTC

clone size: .
V gene: TRBV10-1
J gene: TRBJ2-3
D gene: TRBD1
CDR3 protein: CASRGQGAADTQYF
CDR3 DNA: TGCGCCAGCAGGGGACAGGGGGCCGCAGATACGCAGTATTTT

clone size: .
V gene: TRBV28
J gene: TRBJ2-7
D gene: TRBD2
CDR3 protein: CASSLKILAGFASSSYEQYF
CDR3 DNA: TGTGCCAGCAGTTTGAAGATACTAGCGGGGTTCGCATCCTCCTCCTACGAGCAGTACTTC

clone size: .
V gene: TRBV7-9
J gene: TRBJ2-1
D gene: .
CDR3 protein: CASSPLGGNEQFF
CDR3 DNA: TGTGCCAGCAGCCCCCTCGGTGGCAATGAGCAGTTCTTC

clone size: .
V gene: TRBV7-9
J gene: TRBJ2-5
D gene: TRBD1
CDR3 protein: CASSLGWLRTGPQETQYF
CDR3 DNA: TGTGCCAGCAGCTTAGGATGGCTTAGGACAGGTCCTCAAGAGACCCAGTACTTC

clone size: .
V gene: TRBV5-8
J gene: TRBJ2-6
D gene: .
CDR3 protein: CASSSYFPSGANVLTF
CDR3 DNA: TGTGCCAGCAGCTCTTATTTTCCCTCTGGGGCCAACGTCCTGACTTTC

clone size: .
V gene: TRBV7-9
J gene: TRBJ1-3
D gene: .
CDR3 protein: CASSRKIQGRGENTIYF
CDR3 DNA: TGTGCCAGCAGCCGCAAAATCCAGGGCAGGGGTGAAAACACCATATATTTT

clone size: .
V gene: TRBV3-1/TRBV3-2
J gene: TRBJ2-7
D gene: .
CDR3 protein: CASSSGGYEQYF
CDR3 DNA: TGTGCCAGCAGCTCCGGGGGCTACGAGCAGTACTTC